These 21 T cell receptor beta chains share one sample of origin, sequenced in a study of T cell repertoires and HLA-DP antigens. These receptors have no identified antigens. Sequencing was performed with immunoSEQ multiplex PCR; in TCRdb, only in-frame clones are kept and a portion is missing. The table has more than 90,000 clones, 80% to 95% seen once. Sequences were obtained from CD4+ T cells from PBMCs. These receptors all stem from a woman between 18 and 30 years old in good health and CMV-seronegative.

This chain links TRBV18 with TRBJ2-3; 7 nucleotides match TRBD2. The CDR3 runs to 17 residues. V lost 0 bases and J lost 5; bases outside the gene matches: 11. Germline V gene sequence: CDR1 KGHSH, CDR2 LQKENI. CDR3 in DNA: TGTGCCAGCTCACCACCGGGGGTACTAGCGAGGGGAGATACGCAGTATTTT. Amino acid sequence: CASSPPGVLARGDTQYF.

CDR3 nucleotides: TGCGCCAGCAGCCAAGGGCCCCCTCAGGTGGGAGCGGGGGGGCGCGGTACGCAGTATTTT. Translation: CASSQGPPQVGAGGRGTQYF. The genes are TRBV4-3 and TRBJ2-3, with TRBD2 identical over 10 bases. V lost 1 base to trimming and J lost 8 bases; unmatched junction nucleotides: 21. The CDR3 is 20 amino acids. Germline CDR1 LGHNA, CDR2 YSLEER.

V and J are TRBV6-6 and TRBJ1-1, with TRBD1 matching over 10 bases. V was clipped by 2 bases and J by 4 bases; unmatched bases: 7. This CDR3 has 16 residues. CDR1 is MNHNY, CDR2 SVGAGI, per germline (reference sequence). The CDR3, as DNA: TGTGCCAGCAGTTACGCGGGGACAGGGGCTAGCACTGAAGCTTTCTTT. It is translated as CASSYAGTGASTEAFF.

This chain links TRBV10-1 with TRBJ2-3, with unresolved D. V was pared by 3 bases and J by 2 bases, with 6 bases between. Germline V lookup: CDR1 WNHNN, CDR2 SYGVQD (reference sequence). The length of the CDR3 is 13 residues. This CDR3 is CASSELPTDTQYF. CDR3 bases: TGCGCCAGCAGTGAACTTCCCACAGATACGCAGTATTTT.

The CDR3 DNA reads as TGTGCCAGCAGCTCGGCAGGGGGGCCGAGAGCTGAAGCTTTCTTT. Amino acid sequence: CASSSAGGPRAEAFF. The V call is TRBV11-2, the J call TRBJ1-1; TRBD1 matches at 7 bases. Germline loops: CDR1 SGHAT, CDR2 FQNNGV. This CDR3 is built from 15 residues. The V and J ends lost 4 bases and 6 bases, in that order; junction bases with no gene match: 11.

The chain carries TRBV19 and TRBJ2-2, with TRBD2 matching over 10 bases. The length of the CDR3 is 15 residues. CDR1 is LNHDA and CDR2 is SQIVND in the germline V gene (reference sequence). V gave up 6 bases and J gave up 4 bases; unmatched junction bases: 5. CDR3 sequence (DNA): TGTGCCAGTAGGCTAGCGGGGGCGGGCACCGGGGAGCTGTTTTTT. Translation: CASRLAGAGTGELFF. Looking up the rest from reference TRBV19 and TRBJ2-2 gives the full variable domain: DGGITQSPKYLFRKEGQNVTLSCEQNLNHDAMYWYRQDPGQGLRLIYYSQIVNDFQKGDIAEGYSVSREKKESFPLTVTSAQKNPTAFYLCASRLAGAGTGELFFGEGSRLTVL.

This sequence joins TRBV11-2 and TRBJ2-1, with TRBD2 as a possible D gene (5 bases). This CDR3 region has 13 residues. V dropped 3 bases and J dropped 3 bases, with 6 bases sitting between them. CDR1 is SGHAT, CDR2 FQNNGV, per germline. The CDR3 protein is CASSLEDYNEQFF. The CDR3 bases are TGTGCCAGCAGCTTGGAGGACTACAATGAGCAGTTCTTC.

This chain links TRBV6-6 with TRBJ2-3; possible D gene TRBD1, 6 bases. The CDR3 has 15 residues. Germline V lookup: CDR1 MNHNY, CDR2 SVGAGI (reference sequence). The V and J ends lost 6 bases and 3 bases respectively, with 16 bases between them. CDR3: CASSLRQVPTDTQYF. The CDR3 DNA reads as TGTGCCAGCAGCCTCAGACAGGTCCCGACAGATACGCAGTATTTT.

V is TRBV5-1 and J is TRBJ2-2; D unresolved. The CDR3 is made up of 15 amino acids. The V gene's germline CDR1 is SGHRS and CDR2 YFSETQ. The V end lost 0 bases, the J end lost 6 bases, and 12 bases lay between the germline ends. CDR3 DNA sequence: TGCGCCAGCAGCTTGGTTTTGGGTTCCCCCGGGGAGCTGTTTTTT. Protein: CASSLVLGSPGELFF.

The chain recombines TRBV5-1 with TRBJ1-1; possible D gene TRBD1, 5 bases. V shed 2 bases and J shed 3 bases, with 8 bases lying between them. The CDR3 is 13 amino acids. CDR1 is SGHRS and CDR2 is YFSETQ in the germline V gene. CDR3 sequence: CASSFRVDTEAFF. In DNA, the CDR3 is TGCGCCAGCAGCTTCAGGGTAGACACTGAAGCTTTCTTT.

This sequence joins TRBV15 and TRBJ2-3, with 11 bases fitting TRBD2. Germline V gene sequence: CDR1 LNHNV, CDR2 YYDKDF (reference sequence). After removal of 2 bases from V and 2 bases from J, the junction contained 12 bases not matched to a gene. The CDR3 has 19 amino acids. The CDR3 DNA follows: TGTGCCACCAGCAGACAACCTCCCGGGACTAGCGGCCTCACAGATACGCAGTATTTT. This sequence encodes CATSRQPPGTSGLTDTQYF. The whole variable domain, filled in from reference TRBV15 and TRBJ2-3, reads DAMVIQNPRYQVTQFGKPVTLSCSQTLNHNVMYWYQQKSSQAPKLLFHYYDKDFNNEADTPDNFQSRRPNTSFCFLDIRSPGLGDTAMYLCATSRQPPGTSGLTDTQYFGPGTRLTVL.

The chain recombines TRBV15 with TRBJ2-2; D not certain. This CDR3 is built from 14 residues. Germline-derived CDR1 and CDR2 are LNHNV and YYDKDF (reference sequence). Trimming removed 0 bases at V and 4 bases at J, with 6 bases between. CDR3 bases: TGTGCCACCAGCAGAGATCTCGCCACCGGGGAGCTGTTTTTT. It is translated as CATSRDLATGELFF. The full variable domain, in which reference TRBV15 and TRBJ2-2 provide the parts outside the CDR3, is DAMVIQNPRYQVTQFGKPVTLSCSQTLNHNVMYWYQQKSSQAPKLLFHYYDKDFNNEADTPDNFQSRRPNTSFCFLDIRSPGLGDTAMYLCATSRDLATGELFFGEGSRLTVL.

CDR3 sequence reads: CASSPDITTTNEKLFF. DNA for the CDR3: TGTGCCAGCAGCCCCGACATTACTACAACTAATGAAAAACTGTTTTTT. The rearrangement uses TRBV7-9 and TRBJ1-4; D is unclear. The V gene's germline CDR1 is SEHNR and CDR2 FQNEAQ (reference sequence). The ends were cut back, 5 bases at V and 0 bases at J, with 13 bases in the middle. The CDR3 is 16 residues long.

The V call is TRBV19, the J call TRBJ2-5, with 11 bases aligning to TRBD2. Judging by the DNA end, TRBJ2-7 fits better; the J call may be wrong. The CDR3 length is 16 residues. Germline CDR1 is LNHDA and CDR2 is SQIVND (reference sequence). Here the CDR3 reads CASSKTSGKAEYEQYF. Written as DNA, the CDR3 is TGTGCCAGTAGTAAGACTAGCGGGAAGGCTGAGTACGAGCAGTACTTC.

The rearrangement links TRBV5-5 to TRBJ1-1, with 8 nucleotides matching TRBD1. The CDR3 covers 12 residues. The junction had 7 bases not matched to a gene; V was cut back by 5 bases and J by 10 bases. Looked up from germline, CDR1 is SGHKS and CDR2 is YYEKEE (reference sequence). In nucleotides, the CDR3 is TGTGCCAGCAGTAAGGACAGGGTACGAGCTTTCTTT. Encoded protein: CASSKDRVRAFF.

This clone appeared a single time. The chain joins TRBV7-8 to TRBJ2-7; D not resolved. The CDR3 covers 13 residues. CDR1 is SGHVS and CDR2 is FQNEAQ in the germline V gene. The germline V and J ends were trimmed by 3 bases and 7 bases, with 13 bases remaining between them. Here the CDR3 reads CASSLGQAVEQYV. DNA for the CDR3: TGTGCCAGCAGCTTGGGCCAGGCCGTGGAGCAGTACGTC.

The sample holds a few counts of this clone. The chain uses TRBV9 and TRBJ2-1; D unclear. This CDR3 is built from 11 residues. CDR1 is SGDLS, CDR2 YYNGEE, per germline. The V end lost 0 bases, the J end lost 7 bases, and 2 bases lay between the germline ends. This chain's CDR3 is CASSVANEQFF. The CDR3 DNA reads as TGTGCCAGCAGCGTAGCTAATGAGCAGTTCTTC.

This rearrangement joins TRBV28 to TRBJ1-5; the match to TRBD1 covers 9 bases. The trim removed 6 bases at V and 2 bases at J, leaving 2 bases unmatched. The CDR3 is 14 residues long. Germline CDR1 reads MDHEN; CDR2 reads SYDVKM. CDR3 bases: TGTGCCAGCAGAACAGGGGGCCGCAATCAGCCCCAGCATTTT. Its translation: CASRTGGRNQPQHF.

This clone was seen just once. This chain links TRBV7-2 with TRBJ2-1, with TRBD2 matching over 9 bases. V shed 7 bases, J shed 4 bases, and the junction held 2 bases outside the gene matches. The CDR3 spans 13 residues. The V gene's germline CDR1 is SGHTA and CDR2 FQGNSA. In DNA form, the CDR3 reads TGTGCCAGCAAAGCGGGGGGTTACAATGAGCAGTTCTTC. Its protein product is CASKAGGYNEQFF.

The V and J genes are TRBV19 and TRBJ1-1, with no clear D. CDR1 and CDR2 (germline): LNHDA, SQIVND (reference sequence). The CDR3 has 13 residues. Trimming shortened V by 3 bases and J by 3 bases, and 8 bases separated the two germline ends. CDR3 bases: TGTGCCAGTAGTATCGGCAGCTACACTGAAGCTTTCTTT. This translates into CASSIGSYTEAFF.

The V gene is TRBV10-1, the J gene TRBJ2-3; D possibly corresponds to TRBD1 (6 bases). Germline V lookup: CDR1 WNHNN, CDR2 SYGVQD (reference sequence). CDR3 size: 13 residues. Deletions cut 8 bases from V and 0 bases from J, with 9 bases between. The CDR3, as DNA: TGCGCCAGCTCGGGACACAGCACAGATACGCAGTATTTT. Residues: CASSGHSTDTQYF.